The TCR beta chain described here comes from a study of blood T cell repertoires in COVID-19. Overall study: The study drew acute and convalescent COVID-19 samples from the United States, Italy and Spain.

The protocol was immunoSEQ multiplex PCR, while the TCRdb copy is restricted to in-frame clones and leaves out a portion. The sample includes approximately 280,000 clones, around 85% seen only once; the top ten take roughly 2.7%. Those who participated ranged in age from roughly 18 to 89 years and resided in around 22 US areas. CDR3 length equals 15 residues. The germline gives CDR1 MGHDK, CDR2 SYGVNS. V was trimmed by 3 bases and J by 6 bases, leaving 18 bases between them. The TCR originated in a woman aged 50 to 60 who had recovered from COVID-19. The rearrangement joins TRBV25-1 to TRBJ2-7, with D possibly being TRBD2 (7 bases). Sequences were obtained from PBMCs or T cells enriched from blood (not recorded which). The CDR3: CASSEFGGAGSEQYF. CDR3 bases: TGTGCCAGCAGTGAGTTTGGGGGGGCTGGCAGCGAGCAGTACTTC.